This TCR beta chain was captured in a study of early T cells in non-severe SARS-CoV-2 infection (dated by TCRdb to about 2021). A note on the overall study: Bulk RNA from unsorted whole blood was used for TCR sequencing, so alpha and beta chains could not be paired.

Findings and caveats that apply to the study as a whole: VDJdb matching was skewed toward anti-spike CD8 responses and likely underestimated virus-specific expansions, missing private and CD4 specificities.

CDR1 and CDR2 (SGHTA, FQGNSA) derive from the germline V gene. The CDR3 numbers 15 residues from cysteine through phenylalanine. This entry keeps only the CDR3 DNA: 45 bases, framed from base 1. After removal of 5 bases from V and 0 bases from J, the junction retains 5 bases not matched to a gene. Concerning this clonotype: Its cognate antigen has yet to be identified. No base-level quality is on record; no much larger clone is a single base apart.

Library method: 5' RACE. The listed sequencing device is NextSeq 500. Unique molecular identifiers were attached to individual cDNA molecules in the TCR library protocol so that sequencing error and PCR bias could be corrected. Sequencing covered both TCR alpha and beta chains, and within each sample the abundances of alpha and beta sequences were tightly co-correlated. The authors' pipeline ran thus. Decombinator V4 was used to annotate the V gene, J gene and CDR3 of the TCR sequences. TCRs were defined as expanded if a significant change between any two time points was detected under a Poisson model with p below 0.0001. TCR abundances were normalised to the total number of TCRs sequenced in each sample and reported as counts per million. MAIT TCRs were defined by TRAV1-2 paired with TRAJ12, TRAJ20 or TRAJ33, and iNKT TCRs by TRAV10 paired with TRAJ18. VDJdb, accessed 1 November 2021, was searched for CMV, EBV and SARS-CoV-2 annotated TCRs, excluding TCRs annotated for multiple antigens. TCRdb reprocessing: public reads trimmed at Q25 with fastp, clones called with MiXCR, in-frame beta chains kept. Each CDR3 protein gets just one entry, which takes the most common genes and DNA from the rows behind it. The V and J calls follow TCRdb's processing rather than the paper's. For this sample the table gives fewer than 25,000 distinct CDR3 sequences, of which about 3.8% were detected only once. Roughly 5.4% of the sample belongs to the ten largest clones.

This was a case-control study nested in a cohort of healthcare workers in London, UK, who had nasopharyngeal swab PCR tests and blood samples taken every week. Healthcare workers were recruited during the week of the UK lockdown, between 23 and 31 March 2020, and followed weekly for up to about 16 weeks. The chain is encoded by TRBV7-2 joined to TRBJ2-3, with 7 bases matching TRBD1. Material: whole blood. The receptor was derived from an adult who was a healthcare worker with PCR-confirmed SARS-CoV-2 infection or an uninfected control (not recorded which). The CDR3 protein: CASSLPGQSTDTQYF. The DNA sequence is TGTGCCAGCAGCCTCCCGGGACAGAGCACAGATACGCAGTATTTT.